Detailed here is one TCR beta chain. No antigen is known for it. This record belongs to a study of graft-versus-host responses after intestinal transplantation. For the study at large: Anti-thymocyte globulin induction preceded about 3 years of tacrolimus and steroid maintenance in all recipients.

Overall study results and limits: When patients had graft-donor T cell macrochimerism, their allografts held high graft-versus-host to host-versus-graft clonal ratios. GvH clonotypes were identified within recipient marrow, with a subset emerging first in ileum or blood.

V shed 0 bases and J shed 4 bases, with 14 bases lying between them. Germline V gene lookup returns CDR1 SGHDN and CDR2 FVKESK. The CDR3 loop spans 16 amino acids. Generated by immunoSEQ multiplex PCR, the TCRdb table keeps only in-frame clones and is missing some. Of about 19,000 clones listed, approximately 90% are singletons. This material consisted of PBMCs, taken around 350 days after transplant. The chain couples TRBV14 to TRBJ2-3; a weak D match, TRBD1 (6 bases). The sequence came from a human patient who received an intestinal transplant, so some T cells may come from the graft donor. CDR3 amino acids: CASSQEGQGLADTQYF. For the CDR3, the DNA is TGTGCCAGCAGCCAAGAGGGCCAGGGGTTAGCAGATACGCAGTATTTT.